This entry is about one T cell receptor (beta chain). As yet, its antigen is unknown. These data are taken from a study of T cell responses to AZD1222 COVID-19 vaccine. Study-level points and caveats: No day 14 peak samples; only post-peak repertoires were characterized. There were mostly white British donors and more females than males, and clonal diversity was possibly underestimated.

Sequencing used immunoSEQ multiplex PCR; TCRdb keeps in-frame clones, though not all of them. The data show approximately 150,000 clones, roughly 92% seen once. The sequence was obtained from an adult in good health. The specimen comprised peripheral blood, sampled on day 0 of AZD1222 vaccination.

This CDR3 reads CASSRTSGSADTQYF. The CDR3 DNA reads as TGTGCCAGCAGTCGGACTAGCGGGAGTGCAGATACGCAGTATTTT. The rearrangement links TRBV7-3 to TRBJ2-3; TRBD2 matches at 13 bases. Germline values: CDR1 SGHTA, CDR2 FQGTGA. The CDR3 is 15 residues long. With V trimmed by 6 bases and J by 4 bases, 4 bases remained unmatched.